Shown below are 12 T cell receptor beta chains from a single sample sequenced in a study of vaccination effects on CD4 cells after COVID-19. The culture ran for 10 days before CD4+ T cells were isolated. Data came from immunoSEQ multiplex PCR; TCRdb stores just in-frame clones and leaves some out. The sample yields under 60,000 clones, 50% to 70% seen once. These TCRs are of unknown antigen specificity. Sample: CD4+ T cells from PBMCs cultured without peptide, taken before COVID-19 vaccination. The origin of the receptors is a human donor who received a COVID-19 vaccine.

This rearrangement joins TRBV28 to TRBJ2-7; D is unclear. The CDR3 totals 14 residues. Germline CDR1 reads MDHEN; CDR2 reads SYDVKM. Trimming took off 2 bases at V and 2 bases at J, with 10 bases between the two ends. CDR3 in DNA: TGTGCCAGCAGTTTAAGGCGAAGAGCCTACGAGCAGTACTTC. Its translation is CASSLRRRAYEQYF.

This clone was detected a few times. This rearrangement joins TRBV25-1 to TRBJ2-1, with D uncertain. The V gene lost 4 bases and the J gene lost 8 bases, with 9 bases spanning the gap. There are 12 residues in the CDR3. Germline V gives CDR1 MGHDK, CDR2 SYGVNS. The CDR3 DNA is TGTGCCAGCAGTGGGCCGGGCGATGAGCAGTTCTTC. Residues: CASSGPGDEQFF.

The CDR3: CASSPDRLNTEAFF. CDR3 nucleotides: TGTGCCAGCTCACCGGACAGATTGAACACTGAAGCTTTCTTT. This rearrangement joins TRBV18 to TRBJ1-1, with D perhaps TRBD1 (6 bases). Germline loops: CDR1 KGHSH, CDR2 LQKENI. This CDR3 comprises 14 residues. V lost 3 bases, J lost 0 bases, and 8 bases lay in between.

The genes are TRBV19 and TRBJ2-7; 8 bases agree with TRBD1. Trimming cost V 9 bases and J 4 bases; bases outside gene matches: 5. CDR1 is LNHDA and CDR2 is SQIVND in the germline V gene (reference sequence). The CDR3 is made up of 12 amino acids. CDR3 amino acids: CASGQGPYEQYF. The DNA for the CDR3 is TGTGCCAGCGGACAGGGCCCATACGAGCAGTACTTC.

This CDR3 is CASSPRQLSYEQYF. CDR3 nucleotides: TGTGCCAGCTCCCCCCGACAGCTCTCCTACGAGCAGTACTTC. This chain joins TRBV6-6 and TRBJ2-7; D is perhaps TRBD1 (5 bases). Germline loops: CDR1 MNHNY, CDR2 SVGAGI (reference sequence). The CDR3 consists of 14 residues. The V end was cut by 8 bases, the J end by 0 bases, with 14 bases between.

In nucleotides, the CDR3 is TGCGCCAGCACGAACAAAGGACTAGCTAGCACAGATACGCAGTATTTT. Translated: CASTNKGLASTDTQYF. The chain links TRBV10-2 to TRBJ2-3; 8 bases are shared with TRBD2. CDR3 length: 16 amino acids. Germline CDR1 is WSHSY and CDR2 is SAAADI. Germline trimming cut 7 bases from V and 0 bases from J; bases unmatched to any gene: 9.

The gene calls are TRBV12-3 or TRBV12-4 and TRBJ1-2, with D perhaps matching TRBD1 (6 bases). The V end was cut by 5 bases, the J end by 2 bases, with 9 bases between. This CDR3 comprises 13 residues. CDR3 nucleotide sequence: TGTGCCAGCAGTAACAGGGAGAACTATGGCTACACCTTC. It translates to CASSNRENYGYTF.

This clone turned up a few times. The genes are TRBV5-4 and TRBJ2-7, with TRBD2 identical over 10 bases. V dropped 1 base and J dropped 4; count of bases not matched to a gene: 5. The CDR3 extends over 15 amino acids. Germline lookup yields CDR1 SGHNT and CDR2 YYREEE (reference sequence). In DNA form, the CDR3 reads TGTGCCAGCAGCTTGAGCGGGAGGGGGAGTTACGAGCAGTACTTC. Translating gives CASSLSGRGSYEQYF.

The DNA for the CDR3 is TGTGCCAGTAGTATAGATCTTTGGCAGCGGGGTAACTCTGGGGCCAACGTCCTGACTTTC. Its translation: CASSIDLWQRGNSGANVLTF. V and J are TRBV19 and TRBJ2-6; TRBD2 agrees at 7 bases. The length of the CDR3 is 20 residues. Per the germline V gene, CDR1 is LNHDA and CDR2 is SQIVND (reference sequence). J was trimmed by 0 bases and V by 0 bases; bases with no gene match: 11.

This clone turned up a few times. The J gene is TRBJ1-6, the V gene TRBV5-1, with D possibly matching TRBD1 (5 bases). CDR1 and CDR2 (germline): SGHRS, YFSETQ. The V and J ends lost 2 bases and 8 bases respectively, with 11 bases between them. The CDR3 is 14 residues long. In nucleotides, the CDR3 is TGCGCCAGCAGCTTAAGGGGAGGGTATTCACCCCTCCACTTT. The encoded protein is CASSLRGGYSPLHF. Full variable domain (missing parts from reference TRBV5-1 and TRBJ1-6): KAGVTQTPRYLIKTRGQQVTLSCSPISGHRSVSWYQQTPGQGLQFLFEYFSETQRNKGNFPGRFSGRQFSNSRSEMNVSTLELGDSALYLCASSLRGGYSPLHFGNGTRLTVT.

The rearrangement uses TRBV10-3 and TRBJ2-5, with 7 bases fitting TRBD1. This CDR3 has 17 residues. Germline CDR1 ENHRY, CDR2 SYGVKD. V lost 2 bases and J lost 6; bases outside the gene matches: 15. CDR3 protein: CAISEPGTVSAKKTQYF. Here the CDR3 DNA reads TGTGCCATCAGTGAGCCCGGGACAGTATCGGCCAAGAAGACCCAGTACTTC.

The V and J genes are TRBV6-2 or TRBV6-3 and TRBJ1-1; 7 bases match TRBD1. V shed 5 bases, J shed 8 bases, and the junction held 14 bases outside the gene matches. CDR3 length: 15 amino acids. The V gene's germline CDR1 is MNHEY and CDR2 SVGEGT. CDR3 DNA sequence: TGTGCCAGCAGTACCTCGACAGGGCACTTTAGAGAAGCTTTCTTT. Encoded protein: CASSTSTGHFREAFF.